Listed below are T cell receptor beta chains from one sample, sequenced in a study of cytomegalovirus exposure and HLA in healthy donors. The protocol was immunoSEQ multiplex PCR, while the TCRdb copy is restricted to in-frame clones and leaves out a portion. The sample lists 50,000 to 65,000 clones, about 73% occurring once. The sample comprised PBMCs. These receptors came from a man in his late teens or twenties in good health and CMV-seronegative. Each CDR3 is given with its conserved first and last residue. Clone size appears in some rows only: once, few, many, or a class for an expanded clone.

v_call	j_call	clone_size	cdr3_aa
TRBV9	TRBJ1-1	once	CASSVATWRGRNTEAFF
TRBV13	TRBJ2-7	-	CASSGNPSGRGTYEQYF
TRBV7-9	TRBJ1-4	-	CASSHRDSINEKLFF
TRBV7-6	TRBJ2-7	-	CASSLARREISYEQYF
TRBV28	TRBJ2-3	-	CASSLKAGFLAGIMTRTDTQYF
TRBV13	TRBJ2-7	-	CASNGRSYEQYF
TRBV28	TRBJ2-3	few	CASGDTTDTQYF
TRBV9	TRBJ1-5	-	CASSGDRGNQPQHF
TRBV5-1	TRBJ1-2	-	CASSLGQADGYTF
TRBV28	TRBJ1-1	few	CASSLSLTEAFF
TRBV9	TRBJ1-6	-	CASSPTDRGLYSPLHF
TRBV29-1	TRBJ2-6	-	CSVGEASGRSGANVLTF
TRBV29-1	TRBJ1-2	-	CSVEEGVHYGYTF
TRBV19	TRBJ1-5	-	CASRESALGPQHF
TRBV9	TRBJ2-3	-	CASSVESVGTDTQYF
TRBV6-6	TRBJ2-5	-	CASSPNSGPLLETQYF
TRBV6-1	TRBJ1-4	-	CASSEGGGQGNEKLFF
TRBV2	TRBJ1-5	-	CASRWSGTGVLPQHF
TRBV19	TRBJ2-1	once	CASRLGYEQFF
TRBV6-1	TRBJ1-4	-	CASSAGAADEKLFF
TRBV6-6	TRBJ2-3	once	CASTDRGSSTDTQYF
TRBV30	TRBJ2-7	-	CAWRGRYEQYF
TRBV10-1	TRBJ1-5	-	CASLWDRYHNQPQHF
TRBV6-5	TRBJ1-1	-	CASRGAGDSWKAFF
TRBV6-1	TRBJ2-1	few	CASSARREGRYEQFF
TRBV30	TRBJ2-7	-	CAWSVGGSGHEQYF
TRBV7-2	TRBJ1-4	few	CASTQGLRGEKLFF
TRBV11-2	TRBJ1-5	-	CTSSSTPDRDNQPQHF
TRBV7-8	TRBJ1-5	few	CASTPPGPVNQPQHF
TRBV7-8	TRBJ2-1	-	CASSFSPEQFF
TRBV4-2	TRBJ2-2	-	CASSQVAGSGTGELFF
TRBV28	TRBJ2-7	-	CASSPRGGAKNSYEQYF
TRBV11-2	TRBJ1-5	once	CASSDGTVANQPQHF
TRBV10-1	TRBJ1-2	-	CASNPGQGHGYTF
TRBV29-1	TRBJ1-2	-	CSVDRGQGNYGYTF
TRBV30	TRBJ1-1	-	CAWSVPLPQWGGTEAFF
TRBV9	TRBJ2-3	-	CASSYLAGGTDTQYF
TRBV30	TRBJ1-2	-	CAWDNPANYGYTF
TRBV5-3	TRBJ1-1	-	CARSLGAEAFF
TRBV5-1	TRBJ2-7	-	CASSSGVTGVLYEQYF
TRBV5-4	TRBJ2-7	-	CASSLGGWSGYEQYF
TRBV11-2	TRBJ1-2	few	CASSLGVPGYSGYTF
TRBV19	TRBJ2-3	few	CASSRGGTSTDTQYF